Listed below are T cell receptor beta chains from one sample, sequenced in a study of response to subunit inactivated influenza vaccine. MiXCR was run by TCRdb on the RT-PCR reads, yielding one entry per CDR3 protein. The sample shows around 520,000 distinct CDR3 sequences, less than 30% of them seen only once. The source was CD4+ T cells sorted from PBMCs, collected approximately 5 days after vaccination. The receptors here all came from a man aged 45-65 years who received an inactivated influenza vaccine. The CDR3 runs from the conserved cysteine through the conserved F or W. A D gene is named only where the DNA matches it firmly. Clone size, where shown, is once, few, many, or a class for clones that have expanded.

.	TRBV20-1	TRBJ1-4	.	CSARYPGDPKLFF	TGCAGTGCTAGATACCCAGGGGACCCAAAACTGTTTTTT
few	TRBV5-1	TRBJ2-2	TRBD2	CASSYLSGTTTGELFF	TGCGCCAGCAGCTACCTTAGCGGGACGACCACCGGGGAGCTGTTTTTT
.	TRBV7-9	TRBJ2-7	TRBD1	CASSFNLPAQGNYEQYF	TGTGCCAGCAGCTTTAACCTACCTGCACAGGGGAACTACGAGCAGTACTTC
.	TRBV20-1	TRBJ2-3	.	CSAISSGGPTDTQYF	TGCAGTGCTATCTCAAGCGGTGGCCCCACAGATACGCAGTATTTT
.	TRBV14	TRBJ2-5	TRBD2	CASSTGTSGGLTFQYF	TGTGCCAGCAGTACCGGGACTAGCGGGGGGCTAACGTTCCAGTACTTC
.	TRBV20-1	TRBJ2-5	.	CSARHPWAAAGETQYF	TGCAGTGCTAGACATCCCTGGGCAGCCGCCGGGGAGACCCAGTACTTC
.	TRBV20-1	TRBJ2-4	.	CSASGVGVNIQYF	TGCAGTGCTAGTGGTGTAGGGGTAAACATTCAGTACTTC
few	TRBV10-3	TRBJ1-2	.	CAIQQPSQVNYGYTF	TGTGCCATCCAACAGCCATCTCAGGTGAACTATGGCTACACCTTC
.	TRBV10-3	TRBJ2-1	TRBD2	CAIRTSGGLSYNEQFF	TGTGCCATAAGGACTAGCGGGGGACTATCCTACAATGAGCAGTTCTTC
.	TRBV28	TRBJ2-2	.	CASSPFGDWEENTGELFF	TGTGCCAGCAGTCCTTTCGGGGACTGGGAAGAGAACACCGGGGAGCTGTTTTTT
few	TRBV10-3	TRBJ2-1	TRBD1	CAIGGQSSYNEQFF	TGTGCCATCGGGGGACAGAGCTCCTACAATGAGCAGTTCTTC
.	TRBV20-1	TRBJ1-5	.	CSASGGWKPQHF	TGCAGTGCGAGTGGAGGGTGGAAGCCCCAGCATTTT
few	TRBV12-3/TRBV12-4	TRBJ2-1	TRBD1	CASSFRDRVSREQFF	TGTGCCAGCAGTTTCCGGGACAGGGTGAGTCGTGAGCAGTTCTTC
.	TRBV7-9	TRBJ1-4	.	CASSQGQQSEKLFF	TGTGCCAGCTCCCAGGGCCAACAGAGTGAAAAACTGTTTTTT
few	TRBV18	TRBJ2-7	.	CASSPPLTGNEQYF	TGTGCCAGCTCACCGCCGTTAACAGGGAACGAGCAGTACTTC
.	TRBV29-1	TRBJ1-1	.	CSVLTGPNTEAFF	TGCAGCGTTCTAACAGGGCCGAACACTGAAGCTTTCTTT
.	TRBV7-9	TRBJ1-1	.	CASSLALIQEGEAFF	TGTGCCAGCAGCTTAGCGCTAATACAGGAAGGTGAAGCTTTCTTT
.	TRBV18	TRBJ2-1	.	CASSPRPGEASYNEQFF	TGTGCCAGCTCACCAAGGCCGGGCGAGGCTTCTTACAATGAGCAGTTCTTC
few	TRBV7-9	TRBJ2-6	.	CASSLARVSSGANVLTF	TGTGCCAGCAGCTTAGCGAGGGTGTCCTCTGGGGCCAACGTCCTGACTTTC
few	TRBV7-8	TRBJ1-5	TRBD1	CASSYVPGQGGQPQHF	TGTGCCAGCAGCTACGTCCCGGGACAGGGAGGTCAGCCCCAGCATTTT
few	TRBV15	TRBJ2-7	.	CATSREAGVYEQYF	TGTGCCACCAGCAGAGAGGCAGGGGTCTACGAGCAGTACTTC
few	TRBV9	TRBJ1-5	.	CASNDGTSNQPQHF	TGTGCCAGCAATGACGGGACTAGCAATCAGCCCCAGCATTTT
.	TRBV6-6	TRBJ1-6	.	CASKSPGQRDNSPLHF	TGTGCCAGCAAATCTCCTGGACAGAGAGATAATTCACCCCTCCACTTT
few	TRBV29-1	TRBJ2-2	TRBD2	CSARRTSGNGELFF	TGCAGCGCCCGAAGGACTAGCGGGAACGGGGAGCTGTTTTTT
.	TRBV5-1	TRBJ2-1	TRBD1	CASSLAGTEPNEQFF	TGCGCCAGCAGCCTAGCCGGGACAGAACCCAATGAGCAGTTCTTC
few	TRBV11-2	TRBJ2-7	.	CASSYRGRGKYEQYF	TGTGCCAGCAGCTACCGTGGAAGGGGGAAGTACGAGCAGTACTTC
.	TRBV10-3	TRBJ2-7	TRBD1	CAIGGTGTHEQYF	TGTGCCATCGGGGGGACAGGGACCCACGAGCAGTACTTC